This T cell receptor beta chain was identified during a study of STAT3 mutations in large granular lymphocyte leukemia. Study in general: Roughly half the longitudinally sequenced T-LGLL patients had canonical STAT3 mutations. Study observations and caveats: In T-cell large granular lymphocyte leukemia, about half of patients showed multiple immunodominant subclonotypes.

Comment on this clone: The antigen remains undetermined.

Trimming shortened V by 7 bases and J by 8 bases, and 17 bases separated the two germline ends. CDR1 is SQVTM, CDR2 ANQGSEA, per germline. CDR3 size: 12 residues. Libraries were prepared by immunoSEQ multiplex PCR; TCRdb keeps only in-frame clonotypes and omits some of them. This sample has 20,000 to 30,000 clones, with about 94% found just once. Material for sequencing was peripheral blood mononuclear cells. The clonotype comes from a man in his forties or fifties with T-cell large granular lymphocyte leukemia. Some clones in this sample may be carry-over from other donors' samples. The genes are TRBV29-1 and TRBJ1-1, with D maybe TRBD1 (6 bases). The CDR3 coding sequence is TGCAGCGCTCTGTACAGGGTTGGGGAAGCTTTCTTT. Translation gives CSALYRVGEAFF. The full variable domain, its missing parts supplied by reference TRBV29-1 and TRBJ1-1, is SAVISQKPSRDICQRGTSLTIQCQVDSQVTMMFWYRQQPGQSLTLIATANQGSEATYESGFVIDKFPISRPNLTFSTLTVSNMSPEDSSIYLCSALYRVGEAFFGQGTRLTVV.